A selection of T cell receptor beta chains follows, all from one sample in a study of radiotherapy plus CTLA-4 blockade in lung cancer. Sequencing was performed with immunoSEQ multiplex PCR; in TCRdb, only in-frame clones are kept and a portion is missing. The table lists some 110,000 clones, more than 65% of them singletons, with 3.3% in the top ten. The sample in question was peripheral blood, obtained from a patient treated with radiotherapy plus ipilimumab. Receptors were obtained from a human donor with non-small cell lung cancer that progressed on radiotherapy plus ipilimumab. Some clones in this sample may be carry-over from other donors' samples. CDR3s include the opening cysteine and the closing phenylalanine or tryptophan. Each record gives: J gene, V gene, D gene, clone size, CDR3 protein, CDR3 DNA. The D gene is left open where the match is weak. Not all rows give a size; the values are once, few, many and, for expanded clones, a class.

j_call: TRBJ2-7; v_call: TRBV6-5; d_call: .; clone_size: .; cdr3_aa: CASSRDLYYEQYF; cdr3_nt: TGTGCCAGCAGTCGAGATTTGTACTACGAGCAGTACTTC
j_call: TRBJ2-1; v_call: TRBV9; d_call: TRBD1; clone_size: .; cdr3_aa: CASSPRGDRGLHNEQFF; cdr3_nt: TGTGCCAGCAGCCCGCGTGGGGACAGGGGGCTCCACAATGAGCAGTTCTTC
j_call: TRBJ2-3; v_call: TRBV7-3; d_call: TRBD1; clone_size: .; cdr3_aa: CASSLGQTTDTQYF; cdr3_nt: TGTGCCAGCAGCTTGGGACAGACCACAGATACGCAGTATTTT
j_call: TRBJ1-2; v_call: TRBV4-2; d_call: .; clone_size: .; cdr3_aa: CASSQELVGTPRGYTF; cdr3_nt: TGTGCCAGCAGCCAAGAATTAGTTGGCACCCCGCGGGGCTACACCTTC
j_call: TRBJ1-2; v_call: TRBV18; d_call: TRBD1; clone_size: .; cdr3_aa: CASSQTGQANYGYTF; cdr3_nt: TGTGCCAGCTCGCAGACGGGACAGGCAAACTATGGCTACACCTTC
j_call: TRBJ2-1; v_call: TRBV28; d_call: .; clone_size: .; cdr3_aa: CASIAGGPYNEQFF; cdr3_nt: TGTGCCAGCATTGCCGGGGGGCCTTACAATGAGCAGTTCTTC
j_call: TRBJ2-7; v_call: TRBV7-2; d_call: .; clone_size: .; cdr3_aa: CASSLGGASYEQYF; cdr3_nt: TGTGCCAGCAGCTTGGGCGGGGCCTCCTACGAGCAGTACTTC
j_call: TRBJ1-2; v_call: TRBV7-2; d_call: TRBD1; clone_size: few; cdr3_aa: CASSPGGTGYGYTF; cdr3_nt: TGTGCCAGCAGTCCAGGGGGCACGGGCTATGGCTACACCTTC
j_call: TRBJ2-3; v_call: TRBV6-5; d_call: TRBD2; clone_size: .; cdr3_aa: CASSYSGSGGMDTQYF; cdr3_nt: TGTGCCAGCAGTTACTCTGGTAGCGGGGGTATGGATACGCAGTATTTT
j_call: TRBJ1-5; v_call: TRBV7-2; d_call: TRBD1; clone_size: once; cdr3_aa: CASSLGQGEYQPQHF; cdr3_nt: TGTGCCAGCAGCTTAGGGCAGGGGGAGTATCAGCCCCAGCATTTT
j_call: TRBJ1-1; v_call: TRBV7-2; d_call: TRBD1; clone_size: .; cdr3_aa: CASSKDRANMEAFF; cdr3_nt: TGTGCCAGCAGCAAGGACAGGGCTAATATGGAGGCTTTCTTT
j_call: TRBJ1-4; v_call: TRBV7-6; d_call: TRBD1; clone_size: .; cdr3_aa: CASSHRQGASRGEKLFF; cdr3_nt: TGTGCCAGCAGCCACCGCCAGGGGGCTAGTCGAGGTGAAAAACTGTTTTTT
j_call: TRBJ1-3; v_call: TRBV5-5; d_call: .; clone_size: .; cdr3_aa: CASSLHLAAGRNTIYF; cdr3_nt: TGTGCCAGCAGCCTACACCTCGCTGCAGGGAGAAACACCATATATTTT
j_call: TRBJ2-3; v_call: TRBV5-6; d_call: .; clone_size: .; cdr3_aa: CASSLGRGRTDTQYF; cdr3_nt: TGTGCCAGCAGCTTGGGTCGGGGACGCACAGATACGCAGTATTTT
j_call: TRBJ1-6; v_call: TRBV9; d_call: .; clone_size: .; cdr3_aa: CASSVENRNSPLHF; cdr3_nt: TGTGCCAGCAGCGTAGAGAATCGGAATTCACCCCTCCACTTT
j_call: TRBJ1-2; v_call: TRBV6-5; d_call: .; clone_size: .; cdr3_aa: CASKAGLEYGYTF; cdr3_nt: TGTGCCAGCAAGGCAGGGCTCGAATATGGCTACACCTTC
j_call: TRBJ1-1; v_call: TRBV28; d_call: TRBD1; clone_size: .; cdr3_aa: CASSTGVPNTEAFF; cdr3_nt: TGTGCCAGCAGTACAGGGGTCCCGAACACTGAAGCTTTCTTT
j_call: TRBJ2-5; v_call: TRBV25-1; d_call: TRBD1; clone_size: .; cdr3_aa: CASSPLVGQGRETQYF; cdr3_nt: TGTGCCAGCAGTCCCCTGGTGGGACAGGGTAGGGAGACCCAGTACTTC
j_call: TRBJ1-1; v_call: TRBV27; d_call: .; clone_size: once; cdr3_aa: CASSPVRNAEAFF; cdr3_nt: TGTGCCAGCAGTCCCGTGAGGAACGCTGAAGCTTTCTTT
j_call: TRBJ1-4; v_call: TRBV4-3; d_call: .; clone_size: .; cdr3_aa: CASSQLSDSPGKLFF; cdr3_nt: TGCGCCAGCAGCCAACTCTCGGATTCTCCGGGAAAACTGTTTTTT
j_call: TRBJ1-1; v_call: TRBV19; d_call: .; clone_size: .; cdr3_aa: CASSSTPLTEAFF; cdr3_nt: TGTGCCAGTAGTAGCACACCTCTCACTGAAGCTTTCTTT
j_call: TRBJ2-7; v_call: TRBV5-5; d_call: .; clone_size: once; cdr3_aa: CASSRDTSYEQYF; cdr3_nt: TGTGCCAGCAGCCGGGACACCTCCTACGAGCAGTACTTC
j_call: TRBJ1-4; v_call: TRBV4-2; d_call: .; clone_size: .; cdr3_aa: CASSQPFVEKLFF; cdr3_nt: TGTGCCAGCAGCCAGCCCTTTGTTGAAAAACTGTTTTTT
j_call: TRBJ2-7; v_call: TRBV20-1; d_call: .; clone_size: few; cdr3_aa: CSARDINEQYF; cdr3_nt: TGCAGTGCTAGAGATATAAACGAGCAGTACTTC
j_call: TRBJ1-5; v_call: TRBV7-2; d_call: .; clone_size: .; cdr3_aa: CASSLMEGQPQHF; cdr3_nt: TGTGCCAGCAGCTTAATGGAGGGTCAGCCCCAGCATTTT
j_call: TRBJ2-6; v_call: TRBV5-1; d_call: .; clone_size: few; cdr3_aa: CASSSGNSGANVLTF; cdr3_nt: TGCGCCAGCAGCTCGGGGAACTCTGGGGCCAACGTCCTGACTTTC
j_call: TRBJ2-3; v_call: TRBV4-1; d_call: .; clone_size: .; cdr3_aa: CASSQNRAPDTQYF; cdr3_nt: TGCGCCAGCAGCCAAAACAGGGCTCCAGATACGCAGTATTTT
j_call: TRBJ2-2; v_call: TRBV10-3; d_call: TRBD2; clone_size: .; cdr3_aa: CAISERLAGGLGTGELFF; cdr3_nt: TGTGCCATCAGTGAAAGACTAGCGGGGGGTCTCGGCACCGGGGAGCTGTTTTTT
j_call: TRBJ2-7; v_call: TRBV10-3; d_call: TRBD1; clone_size: .; cdr3_aa: CAITTSRDRPYEQYF; cdr3_nt: TGTGCCATAACAACCTCCCGGGACAGACCCTACGAGCAGTACTTC
j_call: TRBJ2-5; v_call: TRBV11-2; d_call: .; clone_size: .; cdr3_aa: CASSLGAGWQETQYF; cdr3_nt: TGTGCCAGCAGCTTAGGGGCAGGGTGGCAAGAGACCCAGTACTTC
j_call: TRBJ2-3; v_call: TRBV7-6; d_call: TRBD2; clone_size: .; cdr3_aa: CASSLAGTSVEDTQYF; cdr3_nt: TGTGCCAGCAGCTTAGCGGGGACTAGCGTTGAAGATACGCAGTATTTT
j_call: TRBJ1-3; v_call: TRBV7-8; d_call: .; clone_size: .; cdr3_aa: CASSWGERTVILSGNTIYF; cdr3_nt: TGTGCCAGCAGCTGGGGGGAGAGGACTGTAATATTGTCTGGAAACACCATATATTTT
j_call: TRBJ2-2; v_call: TRBV9; d_call: TRBD2; clone_size: .; cdr3_aa: CASSVDPSGGANTGELFF; cdr3_nt: TGTGCCAGCAGCGTAGATCCTAGCGGGGGCGCGAACACCGGGGAGCTGTTTTTT
j_call: TRBJ1-1; v_call: TRBV30; d_call: .; clone_size: .; cdr3_aa: CAWQQEAGTEAFF; cdr3_nt: TGTGCCTGGCAACAGGAGGCGGGCACTGAAGCTTTCTTT
j_call: TRBJ1-6; v_call: TRBV10-3; d_call: .; clone_size: few; cdr3_aa: CAISESGGNSPLHF; cdr3_nt: TGTGCCATCAGTGAGTCGGGGGGTAATTCACCCCTCCACTTT
j_call: TRBJ2-1; v_call: TRBV5-1; d_call: TRBD2; clone_size: .; cdr3_aa: CASRPSGGAPLYNEQFF; cdr3_nt: TGCGCCAGCAGGCCTAGCGGGGGGGCGCCTTTGTACAATGAGCAGTTCTTC
j_call: TRBJ1-6; v_call: TRBV6-5; d_call: .; clone_size: .; cdr3_aa: CASSYLYRIYNSPLHF; cdr3_nt: TGTGCCAGCAGTTACTTATATCGAATCTATAATTCACCCCTCCACTTT
j_call: TRBJ1-1; v_call: TRBV11-2; d_call: .; clone_size: .; cdr3_aa: CASSLVAGDTEAFF; cdr3_nt: TGTGCCAGCAGCTTAGTGGCGGGAGACACTGAAGCTTTCTTT
j_call: TRBJ2-6; v_call: TRBV7-2; d_call: .; clone_size: .; cdr3_aa: CASRGTKTDSGANVLTF; cdr3_nt: TGTGCCAGCAGGGGTACAAAGACGGACTCTGGGGCCAACGTCCTGACTTTC
j_call: TRBJ1-2; v_call: TRBV19; d_call: .; clone_size: .; cdr3_aa: CASSISAEDLGYTF; cdr3_nt: TGTGCCAGTAGTATCTCGGCGGAGGACTTGGGCTACACCTTC
j_call: TRBJ2-3; v_call: TRBV7-9; d_call: .; clone_size: .; cdr3_aa: CASSLTTGGFTDTQYF; cdr3_nt: TGTGCCAGCAGCTTGACGACGGGTGGCTTCACAGATACGCAGTATTTT
j_call: TRBJ2-5; v_call: TRBV19; d_call: TRBD1; clone_size: .; cdr3_aa: CASSTDRGRETQYF; cdr3_nt: TGTGCCAGTAGTACCGACAGGGGTCGGGAGACCCAGTACTTC
j_call: TRBJ1-4; v_call: TRBV7-2; d_call: TRBD1; clone_size: once; cdr3_aa: CASSLGRQGGEKLFF; cdr3_nt: TGTGCCAGCAGCTTAGGACGACAGGGAGGGGAAAAACTGTTTTTT
j_call: TRBJ1-4; v_call: TRBV5-1; d_call: TRBD1; clone_size: .; cdr3_aa: CASSEQGLKLFF; cdr3_nt: TGCGCCAGCAGTGAACAGGGGCTAAAACTGTTTTTT
j_call: TRBJ2-2; v_call: TRBV5-1; d_call: .; clone_size: .; cdr3_aa: CASRGSLNTGELFF; cdr3_nt: TGCGCCAGCAGGGGCAGCTTGAACACCGGGGAGCTGTTTTTT
j_call: TRBJ1-1; v_call: TRBV5-1; d_call: .; clone_size: .; cdr3_aa: CASSAGHGGWVNTEAFF; cdr3_nt: TGCGCCAGCAGCGCTGGCCATGGAGGGTGGGTTAACACTGAAGCTTTCTTT
j_call: TRBJ1-1; v_call: TRBV4-2; d_call: .; clone_size: .; cdr3_aa: CASSLRQANTEAFF; cdr3_nt: TGTGCCAGCAGCTTGCGACAGGCGAACACTGAAGCTTTCTTT